This T cell receptor beta chain originates from a study of blood T cell repertoires in COVID-19. CDR1 is MNHEY and CDR2 is SMNVEV in the germline V gene (reference sequence). The germline V and J ends were trimmed by 6 bases and 0 bases, with 12 bases remaining between them. The CDR3 covers 16 residues. Clones were sequenced by immunoSEQ multiplex PCR, and TCRdb holds only the in-frame ones, with some missing. The sample shows over 250,000 clones, roughly 86% of them seen only once. The count of this clone is one. The sequence was collected from a woman in her 50s with acute or convalescent COVID-19. The sequencing input was peripheral blood. V and J are TRBV27 and TRBJ2-6, with a possible D match to TRBD1 (5 bases). Here the CDR3 reads CASRKTGASGANVLTF. The CDR3 bases are TGTGCCAGCAGGAAAACAGGTGCCTCTGGGGCCAACGTCCTGACTTTC.